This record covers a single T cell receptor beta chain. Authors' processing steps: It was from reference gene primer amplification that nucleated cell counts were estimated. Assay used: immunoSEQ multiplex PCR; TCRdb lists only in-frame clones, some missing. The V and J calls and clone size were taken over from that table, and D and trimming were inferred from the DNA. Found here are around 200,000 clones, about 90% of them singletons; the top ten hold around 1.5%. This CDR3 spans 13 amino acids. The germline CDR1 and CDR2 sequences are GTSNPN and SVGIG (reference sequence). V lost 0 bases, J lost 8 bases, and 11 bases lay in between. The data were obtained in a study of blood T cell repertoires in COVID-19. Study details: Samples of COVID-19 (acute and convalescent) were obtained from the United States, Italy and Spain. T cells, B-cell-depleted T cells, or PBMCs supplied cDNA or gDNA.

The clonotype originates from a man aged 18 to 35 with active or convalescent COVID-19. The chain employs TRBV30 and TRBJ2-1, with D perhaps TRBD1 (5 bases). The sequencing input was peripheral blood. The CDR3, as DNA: TGTGCCTGGAGTGTAGGCAGGGTTTATGAGCAGTTCTTC. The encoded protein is CAWSVGRVYEQFF.